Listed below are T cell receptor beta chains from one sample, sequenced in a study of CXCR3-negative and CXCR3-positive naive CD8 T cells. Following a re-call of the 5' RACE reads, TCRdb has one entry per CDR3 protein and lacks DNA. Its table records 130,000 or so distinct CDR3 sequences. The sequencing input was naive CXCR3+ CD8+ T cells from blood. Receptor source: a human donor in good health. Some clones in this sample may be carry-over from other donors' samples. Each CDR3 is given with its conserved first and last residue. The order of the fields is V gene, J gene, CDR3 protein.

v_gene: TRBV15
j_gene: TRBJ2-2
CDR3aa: CATSSLGYTGELFF

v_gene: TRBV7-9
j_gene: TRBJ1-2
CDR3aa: CASSYGTTGEYGYTF

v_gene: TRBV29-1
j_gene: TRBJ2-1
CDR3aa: CSAGQGANEQFF

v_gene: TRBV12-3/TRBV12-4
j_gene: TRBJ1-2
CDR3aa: CASTAGDFEGYTF

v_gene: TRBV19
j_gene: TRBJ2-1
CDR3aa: CASSIDRLGASASSYNEQFF

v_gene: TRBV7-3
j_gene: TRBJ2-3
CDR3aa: CASSFLTGLALTDTQYF

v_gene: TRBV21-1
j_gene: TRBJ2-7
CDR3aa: CATTGAQISYEQYF

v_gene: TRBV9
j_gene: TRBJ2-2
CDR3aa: CASSGRDRASGELFF

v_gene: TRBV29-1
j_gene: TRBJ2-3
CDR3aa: CSVEDYRTDRAVTDTQYF

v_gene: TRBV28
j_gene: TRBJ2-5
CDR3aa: CASSLDLAGEVETQYF

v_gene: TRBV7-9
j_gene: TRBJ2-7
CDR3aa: CASSFPGTYEQYF

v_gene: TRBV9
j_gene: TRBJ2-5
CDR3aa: CASSAEETQYF

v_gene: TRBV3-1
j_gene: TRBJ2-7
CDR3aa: CASSQEDLADEQYF

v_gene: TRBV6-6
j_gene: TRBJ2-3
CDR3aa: CASSPSGGPLFSTDTQYF

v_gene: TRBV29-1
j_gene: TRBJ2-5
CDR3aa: CSVEEADHEWETQYF

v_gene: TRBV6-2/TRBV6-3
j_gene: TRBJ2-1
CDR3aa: CASSYSDRVDEQFF

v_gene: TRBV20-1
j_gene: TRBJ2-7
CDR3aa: CSAQERDFSYEQYF

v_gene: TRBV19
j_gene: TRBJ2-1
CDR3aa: CASSPWAGNNEQFF

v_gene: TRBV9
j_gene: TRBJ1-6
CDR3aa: CASSPGQSSYNSPLHF

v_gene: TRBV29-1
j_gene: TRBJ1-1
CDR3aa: CSVDGVGGRAGTEAFF

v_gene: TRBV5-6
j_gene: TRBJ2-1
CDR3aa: CASSGGTSGRAGIYNEQFF

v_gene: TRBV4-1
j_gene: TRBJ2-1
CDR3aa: CASSRQREDNEQFF

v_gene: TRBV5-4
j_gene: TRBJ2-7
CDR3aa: CASSLDAGGPYEQYF

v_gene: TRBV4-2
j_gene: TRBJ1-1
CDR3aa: CASSQGQEYTEAFF

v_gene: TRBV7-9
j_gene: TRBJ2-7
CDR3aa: CASSLIQRGVLYEQYF

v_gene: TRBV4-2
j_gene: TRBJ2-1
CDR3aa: CASSPDLAGVSYNEQFF

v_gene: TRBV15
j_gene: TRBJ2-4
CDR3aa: CATSFSSGTKNIQYF

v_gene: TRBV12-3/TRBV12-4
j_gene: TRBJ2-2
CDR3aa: CASSLVPPGGSGELFF

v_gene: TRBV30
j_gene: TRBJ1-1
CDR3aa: CAWSEGLNTEAFF

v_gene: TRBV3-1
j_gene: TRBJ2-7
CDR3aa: CASSRQNASTGTGGFRTYEQYF

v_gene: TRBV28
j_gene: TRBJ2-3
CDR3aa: CASSSLIAEGSSDTQYF

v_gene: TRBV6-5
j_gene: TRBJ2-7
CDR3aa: CASSFNRGSYEQYF

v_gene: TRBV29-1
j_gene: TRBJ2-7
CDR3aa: CSVAENSYEQYF

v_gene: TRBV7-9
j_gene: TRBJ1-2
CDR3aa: CASSPGQGLNYGYTF

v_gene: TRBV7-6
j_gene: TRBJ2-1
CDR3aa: CASSLTLLDEQFF

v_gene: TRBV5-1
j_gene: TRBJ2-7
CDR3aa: CASSGGAYEQYF

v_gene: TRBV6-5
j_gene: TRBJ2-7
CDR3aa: CASSLQGPSYEQYF

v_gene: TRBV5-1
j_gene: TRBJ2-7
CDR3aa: CASSLARDYEQYF

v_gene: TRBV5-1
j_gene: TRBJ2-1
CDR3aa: CASSSGATTSSYNEQFF

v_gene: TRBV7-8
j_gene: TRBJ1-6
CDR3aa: CASSPLRDSPLHF

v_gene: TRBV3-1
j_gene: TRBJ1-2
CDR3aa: CASSQEGTGGNYGYTF

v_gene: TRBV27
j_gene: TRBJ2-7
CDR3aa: CASSLRAGRASSYEQYF

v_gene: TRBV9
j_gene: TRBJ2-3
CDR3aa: CASSEQGWVDTQYF

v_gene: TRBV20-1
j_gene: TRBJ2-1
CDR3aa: CSARDLGGISYNEQFF

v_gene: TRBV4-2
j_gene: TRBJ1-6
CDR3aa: CASSQDLAAGDVALHF

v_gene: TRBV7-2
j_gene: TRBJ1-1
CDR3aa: CASSIALTGYTEAFF

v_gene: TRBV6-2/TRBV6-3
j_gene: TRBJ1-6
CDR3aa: CASSYSGGLGSPLHF

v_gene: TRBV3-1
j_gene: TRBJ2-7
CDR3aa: CASSPRPGTGADEQYF

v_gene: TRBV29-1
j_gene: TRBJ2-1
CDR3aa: CSAGLAGIREQFF

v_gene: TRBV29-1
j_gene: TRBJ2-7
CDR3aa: CSVPTVGGYEQYF